These 27 T cell receptor beta chains were all obtained from the same sample, sequenced in a study of shared clonotypes between healthy human individuals. Naive CD8 populations comprised CD45RO-negative cells positively selected for CCR7, excluding terminally differentiated effector memory CD45RA+ cells. Profiled with immunoSEQ multiplex PCR; TCRdb holds only in-frame clones, not every one. This sample has about 750,000 clones, with 80% to 95% found just once. The sequenced sample was naive CD8+ T cells sorted from blood. These receptors were collected from a man between 25 and 39 years old in good health.

V usage is TRBV27 and J usage is TRBJ2-7; 7 nucleotides line up with TRBD1. Germline V CDR1 and CDR2: MNHEY, SMNVEV (reference sequence). CDR3 length: 13 residues. The J segment lost 6 bases and the V segment lost 5 bases, leaving 7 bases of the junction unmatched. The CDR3: CASSPGQAGEQYF. In nucleotides, the CDR3 is TGTGCCAGCAGTCCAGGACAGGCTGGCGAGCAGTACTTC.

The chain combines TRBV6-1 with TRBJ2-7; the match to TRBD2 covers 7 bases. Per germline, CDR1 MNHNS and CDR2 SASEGT. CDR3 size: 16 residues. V shed 3 bases, J shed 2 bases, and the junction held 10 bases outside the gene matches. The CDR3 is CASSEIWLAETYEQYF. CDR3 DNA sequence: TGTGCCAGCAGTGAGATCTGGCTAGCGGAAACCTACGAGCAGTACTTC.

This clone occurred once. The chain couples TRBV27 to TRBJ1-4, with 7 bases aligning to TRBD1. Germline V gene lookup returns CDR1 MNHEY and CDR2 SMNVEV (reference sequence). The CDR3 has 16 residues. Trimming cost V 5 bases and J 0 bases; bases outside gene matches: 6. The DNA of the CDR3 is TGTGCCAGCAGTCCGGGGACAGTTGCAACTAATGAAAAACTGTTTTTT. Protein product: CASSPGTVATNEKLFF.

V usage is TRBV5-1 and J usage is TRBJ1-4; TRBD1 might be the D (6 bases). Germline values: CDR1 SGHRS, CDR2 YFSETQ. The CDR3 runs 16 residues. The germline V and J ends were trimmed by 0 bases and 3 bases, with 12 bases remaining between them. In DNA, the CDR3 is TGCGCCAGCAGCTTGGGTACGGGACACGCTAATGAAAAACTGTTTTTT. It codes for CASSLGTGHANEKLFF.

In this sample, this clone turned up once. V usage is TRBV5-5 and J usage is TRBJ2-7, with a possible D match to TRBD1 (5 bases). The CDR3 covers 14 residues. V was shortened by 4 bases and J by 5 bases, with 16 bases between the two germline ends. CDR1 is SGHKS, CDR2 YYEKEE, per germline (reference sequence). The CDR3 region is CASSTGGLGDEQYF. The DNA of the CDR3 is TGTGCCAGCAGCACCGGTGGCCTAGGGGACGAGCAGTACTTC.

The DNA of the CDR3 is TGTGCCAGCAGTCACACTAGCGGCGAAAGCACAGATACGCAGTATTTT. Encoded protein: CASSHTSGESTDTQYF. The V gene is TRBV6-4, the J gene TRBJ2-3; 8 bases align to TRBD2. In germline, CDR1 is MRHNA, CDR2 SNTAGT. The length of the CDR3 is 16 residues. J gave up 0 bases and V 5 bases, and 7 bases lay outside the gene matches.

This chain links TRBV7-3 with TRBJ2-1; D tentatively reads TRBD1 or TRBD2 (5 bases each). CDR1 and CDR2 from the germline V gene are SGHTA and FQGTGA. The CDR3 loop spans 14 amino acids. V was cut by 5 bases and J by 3 bases, with 11 bases left in between. The CDR3 coding sequence is TGTGCCAGCAGCGACAGCGGAGACTACAATGAGCAGTTCTTC. This codes for CASSDSGDYNEQFF.

This clone has a single count. The chain is built from TRBV5-6 and TRBJ2-5, with 7 nucleotides matching TRBD2. Germline-derived CDR1 and CDR2 are SGHDT and YYEEEE. V shed 6 bases and J 4 bases; nucleotides not matched to a gene: 18. The CDR3 sequence is 17 residues long. CDR3 DNA sequence: TGTGCCAGCAACCGGGGACGGGGGAGCGGGGAAAGAGAGACCCAGTACTTC. This translates into CASNRGRGSGERETQYF.

The J gene is TRBJ2-2, the V gene TRBV5-8, with D unclear. Deletions cut 3 bases from V and 0 bases from J, with 6 bases between. The germline CDR1 and CDR2 sequences are SGHTS and YDEGEE. The CDR3 loop spans 14 amino acids. CDR3 in amino acids: CASSWVANTGELFF. The CDR3 region has the DNA TGTGCCAGCAGCTGGGTAGCGAACACCGGGGAGCTGTTTTTT.

In this sample, this clone turned up a few times. The CDR3 here is CASSPRQDHYEQYF. CDR3 nucleotide sequence: TGTGCCAGCAGCCCCCGACAAGACCACTACGAGCAGTACTTC. The chain recombines TRBV7-9 with TRBJ2-7; D not resolved. Germline CDR1 reads SEHNR; CDR2 reads FQNEAQ (reference sequence). Deletions cut 5 bases from V and 3 bases from J, with 14 bases between. This CDR3 has 14 amino acids.

V and J are TRBV19 and TRBJ2-7; TRBD1 matches 9 bases. With V trimmed by 6 bases and J by 6 bases, 18 bases remained unmatched. The CDR3 has 17 amino acids. Germline-derived CDR1 and CDR2 are LNHDA and SQIVND (reference sequence). The CDR3 DNA is TGTGCCAGTAGCAAACGCCCGGGACAGGGAGTGAGGAGCGAGCAGTACTTC. Its protein is CASSKRPGQGVRSEQYF.

This chain uses TRBV9 with TRBJ2-3; D is perhaps TRBD1 (5 bases). V was cut by 0 bases and J by 5 bases, with 13 bases left in between. The CDR3 extends over 15 amino acids. Looked up from germline, CDR1 is SGDLS and CDR2 is YYNGEE. The CDR3 DNA reads TGTGCCAGCAGCGTAGGACAGTCAGTGGAAGATACGCAGTATTTT. As protein: CASSVGQSVEDTQYF. Together with reference TRBV9 and TRBJ2-3, the CDR3 gives the full variable domain: DSGVTQTPKHLITATGQRVTLRCSPRSGDLSVYWYQQSLDQGLQFLIQYYNGEERAKGNILERFSAQQFPDLHSELNLSSLELGDSALYFCASSVGQSVEDTQYFGPGTRLTVL.

The sample holds a few counts of this clone. The J gene is TRBJ2-1, the V gene TRBV6-5; 8 nucleotides align to TRBD1. The CDR3 contains 14 residues. V lost 6 bases, J lost 3 bases, and 4 bases stayed unmatched. In germline, CDR1 is MNHEY, CDR2 SVGAGI. The CDR3 reads CASSPGQDYNEQFF. CDR3 nucleotides: TGTGCCAGCAGCCCGGGACAGGACTACAATGAGCAGTTCTTC.

The chain is built from TRBV7-8 and TRBJ2-7; no reliable D call. Germline assignment: CDR1 SGHVS and CDR2 FQNEAQ. V was trimmed by 5 bases and J by 2 bases, leaving 13 bases between them. The CDR3 contains 14 residues. The CDR3 DNA sequence: TGTGCCAGCAGCCCCCCCCTAGACCCCTACGAGCAGTACTTC. This encodes CASSPPLDPYEQYF.

This sequence joins TRBV5-4 and TRBJ2-1; D is unclear. There are 14 residues in the CDR3. Trimming cost V 4 bases and J 2 bases, with 10 bases left between them. Germline CDR1 and CDR2: SGHNT and YYREEE (reference sequence). Here the CDR3 DNA reads TGTGCCAGCAGCCCTGAGCCCCCCTACAATGAGCAGTTCTTC. Residues: CASSPEPPYNEQFF. Combining the CDR3 with reference TRBV5-4 and TRBJ2-1 gives the whole variable domain ETGVTQSPTHLIKTRGQQVTLRCSSQSGHNTVSWYQQALGQGPQFIFQYYREEENGRGNFPPRFSGLQFPNYSSELNVNALELDDSALYLCASSPEPPYNEQFFGPGTRLTVL.

The chain carries TRBV11-1 and TRBJ2-1, with D unresolved. V lost 7 bases to trimming and J lost 4 bases, with 17 bases between them. The CDR3 is 15 amino acids. In germline, CDR1 is SGHAT, CDR2 FQDESV (reference sequence). The CDR3 here is CASTVDRVGYNEQFF. CDR3 in DNA: TGTGCCAGCACCGTGGACCGGGTGGGGTACAATGAGCAGTTCTTC.

This rearrangement joins TRBV7-2 to TRBJ2-1; 10 bases align to TRBD2. Germline CDR1 reads SGHTA; CDR2 reads FQGNSA. The V gene end was trimmed by 4 bases and the J gene end by 7 bases; junction bases not matched to a gene: 10. The CDR3 runs 16 residues. The CDR3 region has the DNA TGTGCCAGCAGCTCATACCCGGGACTAGCGATAAATGAGCAGTTCTTC. This codes for CASSSYPGLAINEQFF.

The rearrangement links TRBV10-3 to TRBJ2-3; D possibly corresponds to TRBD2 (6 bases). The CDR3 sequence is 16 residues long. Deletions cut 0 bases from V and 2 bases from J, with 12 bases between. Germline CDR1 is ENHRY and CDR2 is SYGVKD. Written as DNA, the CDR3 is TGTGCCATCAGTGAGTCAGGGACTCAGATCACAGATACGCAGTATTTT. Its protein is CAISESGTQITDTQYF.

The genes are TRBV10-3 and TRBJ2-3; 10 nucleotides line up with TRBD2. J gave up 3 bases and V 6 bases, and 15 bases lay outside the gene matches. Per the germline V gene, CDR1 is ENHRY and CDR2 is SYGVKD. The length of the CDR3 is 18 residues. The CDR3, as DNA: TGTGCCATCAGCCTCACTAGCGGGATGGGTATAGGGACAGATACGCAGTATTTT. Protein: CAISLTSGMGIGTDTQYF.

The genes are TRBV4-2 and TRBJ2-3; a weak D match, TRBD2 (5 bases). CDR3 length: 16 amino acids. Trimming removed 0 bases from V and 3 bases from J, with 13 bases in between. The germline V gene has CDR1 LGHNA and CDR2 YNFKEQ. The CDR3 here is CASSQDRWERTDTQYF. For the CDR3, the DNA is TGTGCCAGCAGCCAAGATAGGTGGGAGAGGACAGATACGCAGTATTTT.

The chain combines TRBV7-9 with TRBJ2-7, with a possible D match to TRBD2 (6 bases). The germline V gene encodes CDR1 SEHNR and CDR2 FQNEAQ (reference sequence). Trimming left V 5 bases short and J 6 bases short, with 14 bases between. This CDR3 has 13 amino acids. For the CDR3, the DNA is TGTGCCAGCAGCCGATCGGGGGTTGGCGAGCAGTACTTC. This sequence encodes CASSRSGVGEQYF.

The chain joins TRBV6-1 to TRBJ2-2; TRBD1 matches at 8 bases. The CDR3 extends over 16 amino acids. V trimming: 3 bases; J trimming: 6 bases; junction bases outside the gene matches: 9. Germline CDR1 and CDR2: MNHNS and SASEGT. For the CDR3, the DNA is TGTGCCAGCAGTGACCCCGGACAGGGCGGTGCCGGGGAGCTGTTTTTT. Amino acid sequence: CASSDPGQGGAGELFF.

The V and J genes are TRBV28 and TRBJ2-7; TRBD1 is a possible D gene (5 bases). The germline gives CDR1 MDHEN, CDR2 SYDVKM. CDR3 length: 14 residues. The germline V and J ends were trimmed by 6 bases and 3 bases, with 15 bases remaining between them. CDR3 residues: CASRSQGSNYEQYF. CDR3 in DNA: TGTGCCAGCAGGAGTCAGGGCAGCAACTACGAGCAGTACTTC. Together with reference TRBV28 and TRBJ2-7, the CDR3 gives the full variable domain: DVKVTQSSRYLVKRTGEKVFLECVQDMDHENMFWYRQDPGLGLRLIYFSYDVKMKEKGDIPEGYSVSREKKERFSLILESASTNQTSMYLCASRSQGSNYEQYFGPGTRLTVT.

The CDR3 nucleotides read TGCGCCAGCAGCTTACCAAACGGGACTAGCAGAGACCAAGAGACCCAGTACTTC. It codes for CASSLPNGTSRDQETQYF. V gene TRBV5-1 combines with J gene TRBJ2-5; 9 bases agree with TRBD2. The CDR3 spans 18 residues. Trimming at V came to 2 bases and at J to 0 bases, leaving 11 bases not matched to a gene. CDR1 and CDR2 (germline): SGHRS, YFSETQ. Based on the CDR3 plus reference TRBV5-1 and TRBJ2-5, the full variable domain is KAGVTQTPRYLIKTRGQQVTLSCSPISGHRSVSWYQQTPGQGLQFLFEYFSETQRNKGNFPGRFSGRQFSNSRSEMNVSTLELGDSALYLCASSLPNGTSRDQETQYFGPGTRLLVL.

The V gene is TRBV9, the J gene TRBJ2-3; D remains unclear. The germline V and J ends were trimmed by 0 bases and 6 bases, with 14 bases remaining between them. Germline V CDR1 and CDR2: SGDLS, YYNGEE. CDR3 length equals 15 residues. CDR3 loop: CASSVDKGTADTQYF. CDR3 in DNA: TGTGCCAGCAGCGTAGATAAGGGAACCGCGGATACGCAGTATTTT.

V and J are TRBV7-9 and TRBJ2-7; either TRBD1 or TRBD2 may supply D (6 bases each). Germline CDR1 SEHNR, CDR2 FQNEAQ (reference sequence). The CDR3 has 16 amino acids. Trimming took 5 bases from V and 3 from J, leaving 20 bases between them. The CDR3 DNA sequence: TGTGCCAGCAGCCAACATCCGAGGGGGGATAACTACGAGCAGTACTTC. Amino acids: CASSQHPRGDNYEQYF.

The rearrangement links TRBV6-6 to TRBJ1-5; weak D call: TRBD1 (6 bases). The length of the CDR3 is 14 residues. The V end was cut by 8 bases, the J end by 8 bases, with 19 bases between. CDR1 and CDR2 (germline): MNHNY, SVGAGI (reference sequence). The CDR3 DNA sequence: TGTGCCAGCCGGGGACACCCGAATAATGAGCCCCAGCATTTT. Residues: CASRGHPNNEPQHF.